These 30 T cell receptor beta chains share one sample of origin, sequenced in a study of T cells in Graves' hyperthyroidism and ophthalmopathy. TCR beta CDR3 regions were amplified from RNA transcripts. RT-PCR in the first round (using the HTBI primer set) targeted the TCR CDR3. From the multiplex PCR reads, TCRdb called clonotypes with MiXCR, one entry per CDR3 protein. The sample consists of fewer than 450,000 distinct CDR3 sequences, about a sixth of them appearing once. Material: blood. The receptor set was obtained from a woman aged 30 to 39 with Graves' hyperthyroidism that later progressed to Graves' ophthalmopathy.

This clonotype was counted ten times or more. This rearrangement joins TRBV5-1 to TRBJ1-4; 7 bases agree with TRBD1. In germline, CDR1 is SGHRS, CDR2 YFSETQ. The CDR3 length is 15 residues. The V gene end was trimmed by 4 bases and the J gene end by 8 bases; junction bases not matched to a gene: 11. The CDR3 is CASSGGDSLGEKLFF. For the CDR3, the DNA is TGCGCCAGCAGCGGGGGGGACAGTCTGGGCGAAAAACTGTTTTTT. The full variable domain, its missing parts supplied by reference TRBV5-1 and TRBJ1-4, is KAGVTQTPRYLIKTRGQQVTLSCSPISGHRSVSWYQQTPGQGLQFLFEYFSETQRNKGNFPGRFSGRQFSNSRSEMNVSTLELGDSALYLCASSGGDSLGEKLFFGSGTQLSVL.

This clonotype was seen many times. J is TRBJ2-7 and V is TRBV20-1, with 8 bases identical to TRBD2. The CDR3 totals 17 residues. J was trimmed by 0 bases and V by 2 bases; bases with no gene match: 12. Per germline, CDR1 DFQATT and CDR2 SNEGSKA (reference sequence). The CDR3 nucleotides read TGCAGTGCTAGATCCATTGGCGGCAGCGGGGGCTCCTACGAGCAGTACTTC. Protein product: CSARSIGGSGGSYEQYF.

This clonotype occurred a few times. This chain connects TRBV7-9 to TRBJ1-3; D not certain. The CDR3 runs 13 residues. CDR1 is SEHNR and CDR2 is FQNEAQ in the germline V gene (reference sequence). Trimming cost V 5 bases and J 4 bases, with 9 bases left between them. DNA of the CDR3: TGTGCCAGCAGCGAAGCCCGGGGAAACACCATATATTTT. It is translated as CASSEARGNTIYF. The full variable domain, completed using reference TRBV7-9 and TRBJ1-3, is DTGVSQNPRHKITKRGQNVTFRCDPISEHNRLYWYRQTLGQGPEFLTYFQNEAQLEKSRLLSDRFSAERPKGSFSTLEIQRTEQGDSAMYLCASSEARGNTIYFGEGSWLTVV.

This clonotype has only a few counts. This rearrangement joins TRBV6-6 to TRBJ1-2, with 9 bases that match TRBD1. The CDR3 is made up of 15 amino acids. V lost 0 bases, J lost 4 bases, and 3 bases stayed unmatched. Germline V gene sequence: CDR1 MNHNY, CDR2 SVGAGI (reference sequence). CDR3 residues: CASSYSKDRGYGYTF. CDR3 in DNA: TGTGCCAGCAGTTACTCGAAGGACAGGGGCTATGGCTACACCTTC.

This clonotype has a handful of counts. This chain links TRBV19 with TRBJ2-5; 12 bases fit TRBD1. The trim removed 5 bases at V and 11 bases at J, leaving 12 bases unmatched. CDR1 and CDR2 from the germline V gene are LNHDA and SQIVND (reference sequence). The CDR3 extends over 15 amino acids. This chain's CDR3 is CASSPTGTGGAQQYF. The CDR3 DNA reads TGTGCCAGTAGTCCCACCGGGACAGGGGGCGCGCAACAGTACTTC.

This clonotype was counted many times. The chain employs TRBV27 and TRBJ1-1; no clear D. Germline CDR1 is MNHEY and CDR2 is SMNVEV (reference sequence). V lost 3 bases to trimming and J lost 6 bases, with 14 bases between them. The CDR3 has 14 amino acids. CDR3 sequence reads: CASSFRPRSAEAFF. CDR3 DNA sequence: TGTGCCAGCAGTTTTCGCCCGCGAAGCGCTGAAGCTTTCTTT.

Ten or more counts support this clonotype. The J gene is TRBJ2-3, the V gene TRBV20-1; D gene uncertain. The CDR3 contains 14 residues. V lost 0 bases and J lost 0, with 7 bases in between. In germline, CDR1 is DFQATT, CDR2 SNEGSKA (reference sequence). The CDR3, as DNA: TGCAGTGCTAGAGATTCGGGCAGCACAGATACGCAGTATTTT. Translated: CSARDSGSTDTQYF.

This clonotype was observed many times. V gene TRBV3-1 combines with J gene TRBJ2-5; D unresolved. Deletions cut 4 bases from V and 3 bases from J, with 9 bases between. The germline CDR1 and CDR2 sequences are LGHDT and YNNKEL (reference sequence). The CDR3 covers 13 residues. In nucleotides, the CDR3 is TGTGCCAGCAGCCGGTTTAAGGAAGAGACCCAGTACTTC. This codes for CASSRFKEETQYF.

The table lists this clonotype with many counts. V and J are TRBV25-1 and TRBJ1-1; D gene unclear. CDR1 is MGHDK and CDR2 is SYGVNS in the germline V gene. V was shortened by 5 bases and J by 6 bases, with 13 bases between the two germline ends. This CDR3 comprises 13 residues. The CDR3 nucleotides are TGTGCCAGCAGTACAGAACAACCCGCTGAAGCTTTCTTT. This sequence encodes CASSTEQPAEAFF.

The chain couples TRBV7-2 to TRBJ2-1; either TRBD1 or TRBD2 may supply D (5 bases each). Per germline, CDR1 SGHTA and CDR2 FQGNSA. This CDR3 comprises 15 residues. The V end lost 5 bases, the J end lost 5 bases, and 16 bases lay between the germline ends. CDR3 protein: CASSPQAGANNEQFF. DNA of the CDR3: TGTGCCAGCAGCCCCCAAGCCGGGGCTAACAATGAGCAGTTCTTC.

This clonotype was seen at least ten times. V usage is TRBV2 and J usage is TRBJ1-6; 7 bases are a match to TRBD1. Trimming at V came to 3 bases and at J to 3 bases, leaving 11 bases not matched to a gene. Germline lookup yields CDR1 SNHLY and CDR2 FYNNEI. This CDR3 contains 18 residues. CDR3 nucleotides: TGTGCCAGCAGTGATGGACAGGACACAGTCCTCTATAATTCACCCCTCCACTTT. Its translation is CASSDGQDTVLYNSPLHF.

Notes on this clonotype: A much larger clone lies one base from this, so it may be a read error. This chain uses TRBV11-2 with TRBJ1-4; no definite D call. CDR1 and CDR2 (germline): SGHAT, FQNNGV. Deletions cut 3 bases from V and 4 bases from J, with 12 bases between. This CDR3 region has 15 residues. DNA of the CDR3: TGTGCCAGCAGCTTTACGCCCCCGGATAATGAAAAACTGTTTTTT. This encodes CASSFTPPDNEKLFF.

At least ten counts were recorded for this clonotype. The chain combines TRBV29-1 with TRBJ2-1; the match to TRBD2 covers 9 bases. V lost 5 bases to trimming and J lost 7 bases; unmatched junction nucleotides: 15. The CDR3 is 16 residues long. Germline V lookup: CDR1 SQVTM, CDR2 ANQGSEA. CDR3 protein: CSVSRAGGIDWNEQFF. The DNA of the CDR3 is TGCAGCGTTAGCCGGGCGGGGGGGATAGATTGGAATGAGCAGTTCTTC.

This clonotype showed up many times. CDR3 in DNA: TGTGCCAGCAGCCCCCGGGGTAACACTGAAGCTTTCTTT. This sequence encodes CASSPRGNTEAFF. The genes are TRBV2 and TRBJ1-1, with D uncertain. There are 13 residues in the CDR3. V lost 6 bases and J lost 2, with 10 bases in between. Per germline, CDR1 SNHLY and CDR2 FYNNEI.

CDR3 in DNA: TGTGCCAGCAGCTCCAGTAGAGTCAGCGGGGGCCTGGAGACCCAGTACTTC. Encoded protein: CASSSSRVSGGLETQYF. This rearrangement joins TRBV11-3 to TRBJ2-5; TRBD2 matches at 8 bases. The CDR3 has 17 amino acids. Per germline, CDR1 SGHNT and CDR2 YENEEA. V lost 4 bases, J lost 5 bases, and 15 bases stayed unmatched. The full variable domain, with the rest looked up from reference TRBV11-3 and TRBJ2-5, is EAGVVQSPRYKIIEKKQPVAFWCNPISGHNTLYWYLQNLGQGPELLIRYENEEAVDDSQLPKDRFSAERLKGVDSTLKIQPAELGDSAVYLCASSSSRVSGGLETQYFGPGTRLLVL.

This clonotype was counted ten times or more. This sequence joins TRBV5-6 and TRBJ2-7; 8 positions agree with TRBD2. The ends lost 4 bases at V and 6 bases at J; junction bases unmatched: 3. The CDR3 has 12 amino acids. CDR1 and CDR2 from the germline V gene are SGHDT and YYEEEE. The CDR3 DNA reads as TGTGCCAGCAGCCCCGGGACTAGCGAGCAGTACTTC. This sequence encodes CASSPGTSEQYF.

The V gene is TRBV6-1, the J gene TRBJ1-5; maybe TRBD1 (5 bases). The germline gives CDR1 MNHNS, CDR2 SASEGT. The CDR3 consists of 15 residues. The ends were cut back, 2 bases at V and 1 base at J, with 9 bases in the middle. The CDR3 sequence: CASSENPGSNQPQHF. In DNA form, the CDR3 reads TGTGCCAGCAGTGAAAACCCAGGGAGCAATCAGCCCCAGCATTTT.

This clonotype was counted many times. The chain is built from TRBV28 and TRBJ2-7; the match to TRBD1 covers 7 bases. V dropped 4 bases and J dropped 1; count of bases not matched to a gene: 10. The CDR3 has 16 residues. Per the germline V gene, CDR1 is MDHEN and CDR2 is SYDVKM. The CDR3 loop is CASSSSRQGGSYEQYF. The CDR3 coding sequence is TGTGCCAGCAGTTCTTCTAGACAGGGCGGATCCTACGAGCAGTACTTC.

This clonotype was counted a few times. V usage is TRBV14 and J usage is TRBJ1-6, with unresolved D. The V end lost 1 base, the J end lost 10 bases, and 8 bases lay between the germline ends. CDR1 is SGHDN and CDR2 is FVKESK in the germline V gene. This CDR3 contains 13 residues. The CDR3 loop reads CASSQAGASPLHF. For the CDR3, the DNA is TGTGCCAGCAGCCAAGCGGGTGCGTCACCCCTCCACTTT.

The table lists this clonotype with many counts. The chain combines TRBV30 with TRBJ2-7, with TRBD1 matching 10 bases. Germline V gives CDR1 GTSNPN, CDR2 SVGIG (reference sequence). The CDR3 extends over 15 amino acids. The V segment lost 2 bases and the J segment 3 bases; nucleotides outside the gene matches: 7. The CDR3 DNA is TGTGCCTGGAGTTATGGGACAGGGGCCAACTACGAGCAGTACTTC. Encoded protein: CAWSYGTGANYEQYF.

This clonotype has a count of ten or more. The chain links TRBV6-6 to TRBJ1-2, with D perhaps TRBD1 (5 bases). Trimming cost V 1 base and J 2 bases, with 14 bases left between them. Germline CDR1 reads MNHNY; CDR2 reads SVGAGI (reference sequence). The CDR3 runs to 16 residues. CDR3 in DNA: TGTGCCAGCAGTTACTTTCAGGGTTCACCCAACTATGGCTACACCTTC. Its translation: CASSYFQGSPNYGYTF.

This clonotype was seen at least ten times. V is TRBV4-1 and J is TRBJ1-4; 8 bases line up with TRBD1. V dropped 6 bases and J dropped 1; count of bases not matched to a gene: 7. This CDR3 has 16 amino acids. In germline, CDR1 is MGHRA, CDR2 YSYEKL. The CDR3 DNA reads TGCGCCAGCAGTCCAGGGGGCGACGGAACTAATGAAAAACTGTTTTTT. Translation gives CASSPGGDGTNEKLFF.

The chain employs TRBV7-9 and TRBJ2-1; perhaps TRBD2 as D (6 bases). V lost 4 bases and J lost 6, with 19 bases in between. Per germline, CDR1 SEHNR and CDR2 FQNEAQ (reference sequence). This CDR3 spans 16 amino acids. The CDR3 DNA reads TGTGCCAGCAGCTACAGCTCTAAAAGGGGAGGCAATGAGCAGTTCTTC. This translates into CASSYSSKRGGNEQFF. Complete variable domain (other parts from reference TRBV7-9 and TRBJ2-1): DTGVSQNPRHKITKRGQNVTFRCDPISEHNRLYWYRQTLGQGPEFLTYFQNEAQLEKSRLLSDRFSAERPKGSFSTLEIQRTEQGDSAMYLCASSYSSKRGGNEQFFGPGTRLTVL.

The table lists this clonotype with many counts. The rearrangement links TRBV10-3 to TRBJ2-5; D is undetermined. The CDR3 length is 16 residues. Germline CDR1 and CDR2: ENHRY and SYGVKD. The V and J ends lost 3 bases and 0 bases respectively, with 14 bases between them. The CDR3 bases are TGTGCCATCAGTGACCCTAGGTTCGCCGACCAAGAGACCCAGTACTTC. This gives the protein CAISDPRFADQETQYF.

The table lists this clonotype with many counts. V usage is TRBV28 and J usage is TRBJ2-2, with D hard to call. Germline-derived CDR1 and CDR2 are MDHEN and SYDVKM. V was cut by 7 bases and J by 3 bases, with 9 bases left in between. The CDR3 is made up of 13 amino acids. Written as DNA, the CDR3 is TGTGCCAGCATCTCTCCGTACACCGGGGAGCTGTTTTTT. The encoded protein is CASISPYTGELFF.

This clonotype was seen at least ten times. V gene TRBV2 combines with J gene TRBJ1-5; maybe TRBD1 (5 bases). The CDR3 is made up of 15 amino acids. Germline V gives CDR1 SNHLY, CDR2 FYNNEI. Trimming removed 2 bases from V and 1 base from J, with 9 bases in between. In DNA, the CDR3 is TGTGCCAGCAGTGAATGGGGGTCGAGCAATCAGCCCCAGCATTTT. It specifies CASSEWGSSNQPQHF.

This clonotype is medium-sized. In DNA form, the CDR3 reads TGTGCCAGCAGATCTCAGGGGTCCGAGCAGTACTTC. Residues: CASRSQGSEQYF. The V call is TRBV28, the J call TRBJ2-7; D is possibly TRBD1 (6 bases). Trimming stripped 6 bases from V and 6 bases from J, with 12 bases between. Germline values: CDR1 MDHEN, CDR2 SYDVKM. This CDR3 has 12 amino acids.

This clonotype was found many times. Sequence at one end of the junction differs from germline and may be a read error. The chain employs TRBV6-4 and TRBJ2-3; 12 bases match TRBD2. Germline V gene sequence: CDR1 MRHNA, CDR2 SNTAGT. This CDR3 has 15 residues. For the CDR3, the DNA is TGCGCCAGCAGCCCAACTAGCGGGGGGACGGATACGCAGTATTTT. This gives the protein CASSPTSGGTDTQYF.

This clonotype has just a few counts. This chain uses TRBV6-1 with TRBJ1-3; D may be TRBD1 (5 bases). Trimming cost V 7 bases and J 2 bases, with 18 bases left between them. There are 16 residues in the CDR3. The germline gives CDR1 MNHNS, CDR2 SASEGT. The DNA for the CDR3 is TGTGCCAGCACCAGAACAGCCGGGACCCCTGGAAACACCATATATTTT. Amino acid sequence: CASTRTAGTPGNTIYF.

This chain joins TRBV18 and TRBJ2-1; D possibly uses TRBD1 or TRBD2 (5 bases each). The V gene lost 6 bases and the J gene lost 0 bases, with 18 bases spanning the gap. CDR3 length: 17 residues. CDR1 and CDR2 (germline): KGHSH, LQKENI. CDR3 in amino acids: CASSLTGTDFSYNEQFF. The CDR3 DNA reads TGTGCCAGCTCGCTTACCGGGACGGATTTCTCCTACAATGAGCAGTTCTTC.